This TCR beta chain was captured by sequencing in a study of blood T cells in healthy people across ages. Combining a sample-barcoded 5' primer with a J-beta primer mix, a second PCR ran for about 6 to 11 cycles. Each cDNA molecule received a tag from a template-switch adaptor that had 12 random nucleotides. TCRdb used MiXCR to reprocess the 5' RACE reads, holding one entry per CDR3 protein. The profile shows some 710,000 distinct CDR3 sequences, about 42% of them singletons. Study-wide findings and caveats: In older individuals, TCR beta diversity per million T cells was lower, falling roughly linearly with age. Changes seen in expanded clonotypes were possibly confounded by donor CMV status left unknown.

This CDR3 has 16 amino acids. Looked up from germline, CDR1 is SGHTA and CDR2 is FQGNSA. The V end was cut by 1 base, the J end by 4 bases, with 14 bases between. As to this clonotype: Its antigen is currently unknown.

The source is an elderly man in good health. The V gene is TRBV7-2, the J gene TRBJ1-5; tentative D call: TRBD1 (5 bases). Sequencing was carried out using blood. Written as DNA, the CDR3 is TGTGCCAGCAGCTTAGGGTGGGGAGGGACTAATCAGCCCCAGCATTTT. Its protein product is CASSLGWGGTNQPQHF. The complete variable domain, with remaining parts taken from reference TRBV7-2 and TRBJ1-5, reads GAGVSQSPSNKVTEKGKDVELRCDPISGHTALYWYRQSLGQGLEFLIYFQGNSAPDKSGLPSDRFSAERTGGSVSTLTIQRTQQEDSAVYLCASSLGWGGTNQPQHFGDGTRLSIL.